This TCR beta chain appears in the sequencing data of a study of T cell responses to AZD1222 COVID-19 vaccine. This CDR3 is 14 amino acids long. V lost 3 bases to trimming and J lost 4 bases; unmatched junction nucleotides: 4. Germline CDR1 is KGHSH and CDR2 is LQKENI. This table comes from immunoSEQ multiplex PCR, and its TCRdb copy is limited to in-frame clones, with some not included. The sample lists fewer than 150,000 clones; roughly 87% were seen once. The gene calls are TRBV18 and TRBJ1-2; 8 nucleotides align to TRBD1. Source: peripheral blood, taken on day 0 of AZD1222 vaccination. The TCR comes from an adult in good health. The CDR3 DNA is TGTGCCAGCTCACCCGGGACAGGCGCCTATGGCTACACCTTC. The encoded protein is CASSPGTGAYGYTF.